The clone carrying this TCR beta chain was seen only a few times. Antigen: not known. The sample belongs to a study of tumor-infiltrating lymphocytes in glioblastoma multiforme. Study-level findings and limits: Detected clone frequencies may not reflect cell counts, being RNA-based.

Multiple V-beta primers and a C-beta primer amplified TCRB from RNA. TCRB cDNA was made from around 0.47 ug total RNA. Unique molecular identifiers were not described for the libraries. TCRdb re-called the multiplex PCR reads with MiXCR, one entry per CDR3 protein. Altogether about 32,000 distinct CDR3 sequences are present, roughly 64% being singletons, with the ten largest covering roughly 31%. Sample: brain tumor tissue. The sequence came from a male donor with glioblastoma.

The DNA of the CDR3 is TGTGCCAGTAATTTTACCGATGAGCAGTTCTTC. Translating it yields CASNFTDEQFF. The chain is built from TRBV12-3 or TRBV12-4 and TRBJ2-1, with D unclear. This CDR3 spans 11 amino acids. The germline V and J ends were trimmed by 9 bases and 8 bases, with 11 bases remaining between them.